This entry lists 29 T cell receptor beta chains sequenced from one sample in a study of Ad26.COV2.S vaccination and SARS-CoV-2 variants. Described treatment: roughly 19 received Ad26.COV2.S at low or high dose, single or two shots; roughly five received placebo; per-sample allocation not given. On day 63 after the first injection, vaccine and placebo recipients gave samples. Sequenced by immunoSEQ multiplex PCR; TCRdb stores in-frame clones only, minus some. In the table there are about 350,000 clones, 70% to 90% of which are singletons. Here the sequenced sample was peripheral blood, taken in a trial of Ad26.COV2.S vaccine versus placebo. These receptors were taken from a person between 18 and 59 years old who received the Ad26.COV2.S COVID-19 vaccine or a placebo.

This chain connects TRBV28 to TRBJ1-4; no clear D. V was cut by 3 bases and J by 7 bases, with 15 bases left in between. The CDR3 is made up of 15 amino acids. Per germline, CDR1 MDHEN and CDR2 SYDVKM. CDR3 nucleotide sequence: TGTGCCAGCAGTTTCCCTGGAGGAGGTAGTGAAAAACTGTTTTTT. Amino acid sequence: CASSFPGGGSEKLFF.

The rearrangement uses TRBV3-1 (or the pseudogene TRBV3-2) and TRBJ2-1; TRBD2 matches 12 bases. There are 14 residues in the CDR3. The junction had 0 bases not matched to a gene; V was cut back by 1 base and J by 8 bases. Per the germline V gene, CDR1 is LGHDT and CDR2 is YNNKEL (reference sequence). The CDR3 spells CASSQGTSGDEQFF. CDR3 DNA sequence: TGTGCCAGCAGCCAAGGGACTAGCGGGGATGAGCAGTTCTTC.

The genes are TRBV5-6 and TRBJ2-7; D might be TRBD1 (6 bases). The CDR3 runs to 15 residues. CDR1 is SGHDT, CDR2 YYEEEE, per germline. Trimming removed 0 bases at V and 1 base at J, with 11 bases between. The CDR3, as DNA: TGTGCCAGCAGCTTGGGGTCCAGGGGTTCCTACGAGCAGTACTTC. Translated: CASSLGSRGSYEQYF.

The gene calls are TRBV24-1 and TRBJ2-1, with 9 bases identical to TRBD2. J gave up 0 bases and V 3 bases, and 11 bases lay outside the gene matches. The CDR3 extends over 19 amino acids. Germline V gene data show CDR1 as KGHDR and CDR2 as SFDVKD. The CDR3, as DNA: TGTGCCACCAGTGATGCGGGAGAGACTAGCGGCAGCTCCTACAATGAGCAGTTCTTC. Its protein product is CATSDAGETSGSSYNEQFF.

The chain employs TRBV2 and TRBJ1-4, with D possibly TRBD1 on 5 matching bases. CDR3 length: 15 residues. V was pared by 4 bases and J by 4 bases, with 13 bases between. Germline CDR1 reads SNHLY; CDR2 reads FYNNEI. CDR3 loop: CASSGAGASNEKLFF. CDR3 bases: TGTGCCAGCAGTGGGGCCGGGGCAAGTAATGAAAAACTGTTTTTT.

The V gene is TRBV19, the J gene TRBJ1-5; D gene unclear. Germline-derived CDR1 and CDR2 are LNHDA and SQIVND (reference sequence). The CDR3 is made up of 15 amino acids. V was cut by 3 bases and J by 0 bases, with 9 bases left in between. CDR3 DNA sequence: TGTGCCAGTAGTATGTACAGCTATAGCAATCAGCCCCAGCATTTT. Translating gives CASSMYSYSNQPQHF.

This chain uses TRBV28 with TRBJ2-7; 15 bases agree with TRBD2. The CDR3 loop spans 14 amino acids. V gave up 8 bases and J gave up 4 bases; unmatched junction bases: 3. Germline CDR1 reads MDHEN; CDR2 reads SYDVKM. CDR3 amino acids: CASGGLAGGYEQYF. The CDR3 DNA reads TGTGCCAGCGGAGGACTAGCGGGAGGGTACGAGCAGTACTTC.

The CDR3 protein is CASSLGLRLNEKLFF. CDR3 nucleotide sequence: TGCGCCAGCAGCTTGGGGCTACGCCTTAATGAAAAACTGTTTTTT. The rearrangement joins TRBV5-1 to TRBJ1-4; D gene uncertain. Germline V gives CDR1 SGHRS, CDR2 YFSETQ. The CDR3 contains 15 residues. The V gene lost 0 bases and the J gene lost 4 bases, with 10 bases spanning the gap. The variable domain in full, with the rest retrieved from reference TRBV5-1 and TRBJ1-4, is KAGVTQTPRYLIKTRGQQVTLSCSPISGHRSVSWYQQTPGQGLQFLFEYFSETQRNKGNFPGRFSGRQFSNSRSEMNVSTLELGDSALYLCASSLGLRLNEKLFFGSGTQLSVL.

The gene calls are TRBV2 and TRBJ2-1, with D possibly being TRBD1 (6 bases). Germline CDR1 SNHLY, CDR2 FYNNEI. Trimming cost V 4 bases and J 9 bases, with 13 bases left between them. The CDR3 runs to 13 residues. In DNA, the CDR3 is TGTGCCAGCAGTGGTCCAGGGGTGAGTGAGCAGTTCTTC. Protein product: CASSGPGVSEQFF.

The rearrangement links TRBV28 to TRBJ2-4; 10 bases line up with TRBD2. The CDR3 has 14 residues. With V trimmed by 10 bases and J by 9 bases, 12 bases remained unmatched. Germline assignment: CDR1 MDHEN and CDR2 SYDVKM. Written as DNA, the CDR3 is TGTGCCATTACTAGCGGGGAAAATCTAGGCATTCAGTACTTC. Translating gives CAITSGENLGIQYF.

The rearrangement uses TRBV5-1 and TRBJ1-2, with D perhaps matching TRBD1 (5 bases). Trimming took off 0 bases at V and 2 bases at J, with 8 bases between the two ends. The germline gives CDR1 SGHRS, CDR2 YFSETQ. This CDR3 region has 14 residues. In DNA, the CDR3 is TGCGCCAGCAGCTTGGGCGACAGAAACTATGGCTACACCTTC. Protein: CASSLGDRNYGYTF.

The V call is TRBV10-3, the J call TRBJ2-3, with D tentatively TRBD2 (5 bases). Germline V gene sequence: CDR1 ENHRY, CDR2 SYGVKD. Trimming stripped 2 bases from V and 0 bases from J, with 9 bases between. This CDR3 spans 15 amino acids. The CDR3, as DNA: TGTGCCATCAGTGAGAATGAGCGGAGCACAGATACGCAGTATTTT. Translated: CAISENERSTDTQYF.

V is TRBV19 and J is TRBJ1-2, with D possibly matching TRBD1 (6 bases). The CDR3 has 13 residues. Trimming pared 1 base from V and 8 bases from J, leaving 11 bases between. The germline V gene has CDR1 LNHDA and CDR2 SQIVND (reference sequence). CDR3 sequence reads: CASSIGTVRGYTF. The CDR3 DNA reads TGTGCCAGTAGTATAGGGACAGTTCGGGGCTACACCTTC.

The chain links TRBV4-3 to TRBJ1-2; 7 nucleotides align to TRBD1. Germline CDR1 is LGHNA and CDR2 is YSLEER. CDR3 length equals 15 residues. The V and J ends lost 1 base and 2 bases, in that order; junction bases with no gene match: 4. The CDR3 spells CASSQVTTGNYGYTF. Here the CDR3 DNA reads TGCGCCAGCAGCCAAGTGACGACAGGGAACTATGGCTACACCTTC.

V is TRBV28 and J is TRBJ1-4, with D maybe TRBD1 (6 bases). Germline values: CDR1 MDHEN, CDR2 SYDVKM. Trimming took 1 base from V and 8 from J, leaving 14 bases between them. The CDR3 contains 15 residues. This chain's CDR3 is CASSLLGGAVEKLFF. As DNA, the CDR3 is TGTGCCAGCAGTTTATTGGGGGGGGCGGTGGAAAAACTGTTTTTT.

This clone came up once. V and J are TRBV11-3 and TRBJ2-1; tentative D call: TRBD2 (5 bases). The CDR3 is 15 residues long. Trimming left V 1 base short and J 8 bases short, with 15 bases between. The germline V gene encodes CDR1 SGHNT and CDR2 YENEEA. The CDR3: CASSLASTSSHEQFF. DNA for the CDR3: TGTGCCAGCAGCTTAGCCTCTACTAGTTCGCATGAGCAGTTCTTC. Based on the CDR3 plus reference TRBV11-3 and TRBJ2-1, the full variable domain is EAGVVQSPRYKIIEKKQPVAFWCNPISGHNTLYWYLQNLGQGPELLIRYENEEAVDDSQLPKDRFSAERLKGVDSTLKIQPAELGDSAVYLCASSLASTSSHEQFFGPGTRLTVL.

This chain uses TRBV7-2 with TRBJ2-3, with 7 nucleotides matching TRBD1. The germline V gene has CDR1 SGHTA and CDR2 FQGNSA. With 9 bases clipped from V and 4 bases from J, the junction kept 13 bases outside the gene matches. The CDR3 runs to 15 residues. The chain's CDR3 is CARTIRDRDADTQYF. DNA for the CDR3: TGTGCCAGGACCATCCGAGACAGGGACGCAGATACGCAGTATTTT.

The chain employs TRBV4-3 and TRBJ1-6; 7 bases are a match to TRBD1. The CDR3 has 16 residues. The V gene end was trimmed by 0 bases and the J gene end by 5 bases; junction bases not matched to a gene: 4. CDR1 is LGHNA and CDR2 is YSLEER in the germline V gene. For the CDR3, the DNA is TGCGCCAGCAGCCAAGATTGGGGACAGCATAATTCACCCCTCCACTTT. Protein: CASSQDWGQHNSPLHF.

This clone was counted many times. The rearrangement links TRBV28 to TRBJ1-6; D is perhaps TRBD1 (6 bases). The CDR3 has 16 amino acids. Germline V lookup: CDR1 MDHEN, CDR2 SYDVKM. The ends were cut back, 4 bases at V and 6 bases at J, with 16 bases in the middle. Here the CDR3 reads CASSSFRQVPNSPLHF. CDR3 nucleotide sequence: TGTGCCAGCAGTTCGTTCAGACAGGTCCCTAATTCACCCCTCCACTTT.

This clone was recorded a few times. The gene calls are TRBV6-6 and TRBJ1-1; no definite D call. Per the germline V gene, CDR1 is MNHNY and CDR2 is SVGAGI (reference sequence). The CDR3 covers 15 residues. V was cut by 0 bases and J by 0 bases, with 8 bases left in between. CDR3 coding DNA: TGTGCCAGCAGTTACTCGGAGAGAGTGAACACTGAAGCTTTCTTT. Translated, it gives CASSYSERVNTEAFF.

The chain recombines TRBV19 with TRBJ1-6; D remains ambiguous. V lost 6 bases and J lost 10, with 22 bases in between. The CDR3 runs to 16 residues. Germline loops: CDR1 LNHDA, CDR2 SQIVND (reference sequence). The CDR3 coding sequence is TGTGCCAGTAGAAACATCGACGAGTACCCAGGATCACCCCTCCACTTT. Translation: CASRNIDEYPGSPLHF.

The chain employs TRBV10-3 and TRBJ1-4; D is ambiguous. Per the germline V gene, CDR1 is ENHRY and CDR2 is SYGVKD. V gave up 0 bases and J gave up 4 bases, with 9 bases separating them. This CDR3 region has 15 residues. The CDR3 DNA follows: TGTGCCATCAGTGAGTCGCAGAGGGATAATGAAAAACTGTTTTTT. It specifies CAISESQRDNEKLFF.

The chain couples TRBV9 to TRBJ2-1, with a possible D match to TRBD1 (5 bases). This CDR3 spans 12 amino acids. Germline V gene data show CDR1 as SGDLS and CDR2 as YYNGEE. V shed 0 bases and J shed 10 bases, with 8 bases lying between them. This CDR3 is CASSVGTREQFF. CDR3 coding DNA: TGTGCCAGCAGCGTAGGGACACGGGAGCAGTTCTTC.

The chain has TRBV5-5 and TRBJ2-7; TRBD1 matches at 7 bases. Germline CDR1 reads SGHKS; CDR2 reads YYEKEE (reference sequence). J was trimmed by 4 bases and V by 4 bases; bases with no gene match: 8. This CDR3 has 14 amino acids. The chain's CDR3 is CASSPQGVGYEQYF. In DNA form, the CDR3 reads TGTGCCAGCAGCCCGCAGGGGGTAGGGTACGAGCAGTACTTC. Complete variable domain (other parts from reference TRBV5-5 and TRBJ2-7): DAGVTQSPTHLIKTRGQQVTLRCSPISGHKSVSWYQQVLGQGPQFIFQYYEKEERGRGNFPDRFSARQFPNYSSELNVNALLLGDSALYLCASSPQGVGYEQYFGPGTRLTVT.

This CDR3 reads CAISDTGKSNQPQHF. In DNA form, the CDR3 reads TGTGCCATCAGTGATACAGGGAAGAGCAATCAGCCCCAGCATTTT. The chain is built from TRBV10-3 and TRBJ1-5, with D possibly being TRBD1 (6 bases). CDR3 length: 15 amino acids. The germline V and J ends were trimmed by 3 bases and 1 base, with 10 bases remaining between them. The germline V gene has CDR1 ENHRY and CDR2 SYGVKD.

The J gene is TRBJ2-5, the V gene TRBV5-1, with 8 nucleotides matching TRBD2. Germline V gives CDR1 SGHRS, CDR2 YFSETQ. With V trimmed by 4 bases and J by 1 base, 3 bases remained unmatched. CDR3 length: 14 residues. CDR3 DNA sequence: TGCGCCAGCAGCCTCGGGGGGGCCCAAGAGACCCAGTACTTC. This codes for CASSLGGAQETQYF.

In this sample, this clone turned up once. The chain is built from TRBV2 and TRBJ2-5, with a tentative D call TRBD1 (5 bases). V was cut by 0 bases and J by 4 bases, with 15 bases left in between. Germline V lookup: CDR1 SNHLY, CDR2 FYNNEI. The CDR3 is 16 residues long. CDR3 DNA sequence: TGTGCCAGCAGTGAAGCGTGGGGCCCCGACGGAGAGACCCAGTACTTC. This encodes CASSEAWGPDGETQYF.

The V call is TRBV12-3 or TRBV12-4, the J call TRBJ2-7; D gene ambiguous. The CDR3 totals 13 residues. V lost 11 bases and J 2 bases, leaving 16 bases between the germline ends. CDR3 DNA: TGTGCCTCCTGTCGCCTGGGGACCTACGAGCAGTACTTC. Its translation: CASCRLGTYEQYF.

This sequence joins TRBV6-1 and TRBJ1-1, with D tentatively TRBD1 (5 bases). The CDR3 spans 14 residues. Germline V lookup: CDR1 MNHNS, CDR2 SASEGT. Trimming removed 2 bases from V and 7 bases from J, with 14 bases in between. CDR3 DNA sequence: TGTGCCAGCAGTGAAATTTCCGGGGCCAGTGAAGCTTTCTTT. This translates into CASSEISGASEAFF.